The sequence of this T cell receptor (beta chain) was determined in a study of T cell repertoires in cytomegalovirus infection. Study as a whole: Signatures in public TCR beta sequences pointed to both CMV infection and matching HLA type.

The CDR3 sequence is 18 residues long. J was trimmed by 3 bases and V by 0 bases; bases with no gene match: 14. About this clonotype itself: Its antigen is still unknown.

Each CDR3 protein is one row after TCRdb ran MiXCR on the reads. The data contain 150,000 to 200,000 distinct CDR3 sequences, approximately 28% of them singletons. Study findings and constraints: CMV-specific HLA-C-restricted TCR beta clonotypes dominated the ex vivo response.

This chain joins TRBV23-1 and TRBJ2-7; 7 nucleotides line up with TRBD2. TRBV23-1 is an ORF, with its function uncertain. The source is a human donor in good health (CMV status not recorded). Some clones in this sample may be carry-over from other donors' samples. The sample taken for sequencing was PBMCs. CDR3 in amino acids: CASSQSEERDGIYYEQYF. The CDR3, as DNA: TGCGCCAGCAGTCAATCTGAGGAGCGGGACGGGATTTACTACGAGCAGTACTTC.